This TCR beta chain was identified in a study of cytotoxic CD8 clonotypes in ibrutinib-treated CLL. Study-level background: In all, about eleven patients were relapsed/refractory, approximately 14 were treatment-naive and approximately 17 were IGHV unmutated. 24 partial and 2 complete responses; at median 68 months, around 14 remitted, approximately 12 progressed.

Trimming took 5 bases from V and 5 from J, leaving 13 bases between them. The germline V gene has CDR1 SGDLS and CDR2 YYNGEE. The CDR3 is 14 amino acids. To note about this clone: Its target is not known.

Findings and caveats of the study: Clonality rose at ibrutinib response, held steady in sustained remission, and fell toward baseline at progression. Sustained-remission and progressing patients' sampling times differed.

The repertoire was sequenced with immunoSEQ multiplex PCR; TCRdb's copy has only in-frame clones and lacks some. There are roughly 200,000 clones in the sample; roughly three quarters occur only once, and roughly 11% lies in the top ten. V is TRBV9 and J is TRBJ2-2; D may be TRBD1 (6 bases). The sample was PBMCs, taken after 12 months of ibrutinib treatment. This receptor was obtained from a human donor with chronic lymphocytic leukemia. This chain's CDR3 is CASSESTGTGELFF. The CDR3 DNA sequence: TGTGCCAGCAGTGAAAGCACAGGGACCGGGGAGCTGTTTTTT.